The 2 T cell receptor beta chains in this list originate from one sample, sequenced in a study of T-cell memory formation after mild COVID-19. One entry per CDR3 protein, called by TCRdb with MiXCR from the 5' RACE reads. This sample yields about 180,000 distinct CDR3 sequences, of which less than 20% are seen a single time; roughly 3.9% belongs to the top ten. The sample was PBMCs or a T cell subset sorted from them (not recorded which). The receptors shown here come from a man aged 18 to 29 who had mild COVID-19 (a few samples of this study predate the infection). Cell type and time point are not known.

The rearrangement joins TRBV7-9 to TRBJ1-6, with 7 bases aligning to TRBD1. Germline CDR1 is SEHNR and CDR2 is FQNEAQ (reference sequence). The ends lost 1 base at V and 6 bases at J; junction bases unmatched: 9. The length of the CDR3 is 17 residues. For the CDR3, the DNA is TGTGCCAGCAGCTTAGGGGCCCCAGGGGGAAGTAATTCACCCCTCCACTTT. Its protein product is CASSLGAPGGSNSPLHF.

This clonotype turned up a few times. This rearrangement joins TRBV12-3 or TRBV12-4 to TRBJ2-3; D remains ambiguous. The V end was cut by 3 bases, the J end by 2 bases, with 12 bases between. The CDR3 is 15 residues long. The CDR3 spells CASSLVDPITDTQYF. The CDR3 DNA is TGTGCCAGCAGTTTGGTGGATCCCATCACAGATACGCAGTATTTT.